The next 5 T cell receptor beta chains were all read from a single sample in a study of T cells expressing NK-cell markers. Using the 5' RACE reads, TCRdb records one entry per CDR3 protein without DNA. Its clone listing holds approximately 380,000 distinct CDR3 sequences. The sample comprised blood T cells: a sorted CD56 or NKG2C T cell subset, CD4+ or CD8+ T cells, or bulk PBMC T cells (not recorded which). These receptors originate from a man between 18 and 69 years old in good health.

The chain joins TRBV7-9 to TRBJ2-7; TCRdb reports TRBD1, a call that lacks DNA to check it against. The CDR3 runs to 15 residues. Germline loops: CDR1 SEHNR, CDR2 FQNEAQ (reference sequence). CDR3 region: CASSFNRPRPNEQYF.

The rearrangement uses TRBV7-7 and TRBJ2-2; TCRdb outputs TRBD2, but without DNA this stays unchecked. Germline lookup yields CDR1 SSHAT and CDR2 FNYEAQ (reference sequence). The CDR3 has 16 amino acids. CDR3 loop: CASSSSGLAGTGELFF.

CDR3 protein: CASSLVTPRTGGLPRYNEQFF. The rearrangement uses TRBV7-9 and TRBJ2-1; the TCRdb call, TRBD1, lacks DNA for checking. Germline values: CDR1 SEHNR, CDR2 FQNEAQ (reference sequence). The CDR3 contains 21 residues. Full variable domain (remainder filled in from reference TRBV7-9 and TRBJ2-1): DTGVSQNPRHKITKRGQNVTFRCDPISEHNRLYWYRQTLGQGPEFLTYFQNEAQLEKSRLLSDRFSAERPKGSFSTLEIQRTEQGDSAMYLCASSLVTPRTGGLPRYNEQFFGPGTRLTVL.

The rearrangement uses TRBV7-2 and TRBJ2-2; TCRdb outputs TRBD2, but without DNA this stays unchecked. The CDR3 has 17 amino acids. Germline V gives CDR1 SGHTA, CDR2 FQGNSA. CDR3 region: CAIPGPSGGAYSGELFF. Using reference TRBV7-2 and TRBJ2-2 for the parts outside the CDR3, the full variable domain is GAGVSQSPSNKVTEKGKDVELRCDPISGHTALYWYRQSLGQGLEFLIYFQGNSAPDKSGLPSDRFSAERTGGSVSTLTIQRTQQEDSAVYLCAIPGPSGGAYSGELFFGEGSRLTVL.

This chain connects TRBV2 to TRBJ2-2; TCRdb outputs TRBD1, but without DNA this stays unchecked. Per the germline V gene, CDR1 is SNHLY and CDR2 is FYNNEI. CDR3 size: 15 residues. CDR3 residues: CASNLQGGRTGELFF. The full variable domain, its missing parts supplied by reference TRBV2 and TRBJ2-2, is EPEVTQTPSHQVTQMGQEVILRCVPISNHLYFYWYRQILGQKVEFLVSFYNNEISEKSEIFDDQFSVERPDGSNFTLKIRSTKLEDSAMYFCASNLQGGRTGELFFGEGSRLTVL.